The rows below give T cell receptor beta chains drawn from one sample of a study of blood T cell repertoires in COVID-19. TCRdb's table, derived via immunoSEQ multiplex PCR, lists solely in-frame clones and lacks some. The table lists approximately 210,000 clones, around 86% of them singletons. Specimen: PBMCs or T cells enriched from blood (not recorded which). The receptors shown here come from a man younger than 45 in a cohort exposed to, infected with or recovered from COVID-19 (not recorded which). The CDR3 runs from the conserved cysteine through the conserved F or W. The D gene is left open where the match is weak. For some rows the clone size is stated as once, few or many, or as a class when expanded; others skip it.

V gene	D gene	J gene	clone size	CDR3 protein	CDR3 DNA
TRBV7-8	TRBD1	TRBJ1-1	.	CASSLRDRGMNTEAFF	TGTGCCAGCAGCTTAAGGGACAGGGGAATGAACACTGAAGCTTTCTTT
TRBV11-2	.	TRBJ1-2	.	CASSRELRNGYTF	TGTGCCAGCAGCCGCGAGTTGAGGAATGGCTACACCTTC
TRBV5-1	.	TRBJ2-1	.	CASSLEAARRLYNEQFF	TGCGCCAGCAGCTTGGAGGCGGCGCGTAGGCTCTACAATGAGCAGTTCTTC
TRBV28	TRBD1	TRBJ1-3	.	CASSGQGDTIYF	TGTGCCAGCAGCGGACAGGGAGACACCATATATTTT
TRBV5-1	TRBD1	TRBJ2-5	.	CASSPGQAEETQYF	TGCGCCAGCAGCCCGGGACAGGCCGAAGAGACCCAGTACTTC
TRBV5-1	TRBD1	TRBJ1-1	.	CASSLAGQGSFMNTEAFF	TGCGCCAGCAGCTTGGCGGGACAGGGTTCCTTTATGAACACTGAAGCTTTCTTT
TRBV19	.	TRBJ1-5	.	CASLNGWNQPQHF	TGTGCCAGTCTGAACGGTTGGAATCAGCCCCAGCATTTT
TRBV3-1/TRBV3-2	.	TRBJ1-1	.	CASSRNTVEAFF	TGTGCCAGCAGCCGGAACACGGTGGAGGCTTTCTTT
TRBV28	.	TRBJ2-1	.	CASSFGDGGFF	TGTGCCAGCAGTTTCGGAGACGGGGGGTTCTTC
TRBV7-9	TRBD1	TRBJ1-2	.	CASSLDGTGGFHGYTF	TGTGCCAGCAGCTTAGATGGGACAGGGGGCTTCCATGGCTACACCTTC
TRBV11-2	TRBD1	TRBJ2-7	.	CASRPSPDRIHEQYF	TGTGCCAGCAGACCTTCCCCGGACAGGATTCACGAGCAGTACTTC
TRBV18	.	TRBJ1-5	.	CASSQGVDQPQHF	TGTGCCAGCTCACAGGGGGTTGATCAGCCCCAGCATTTT
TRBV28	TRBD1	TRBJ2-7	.	CASSPPSGTGSPHEQYF	TGTGCCAGCAGCCCCCCCTCCGGGACAGGGTCTCCCCACGAGCAGTACTTC
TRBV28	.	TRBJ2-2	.	CASSLGAANTGELFF	TGTGCCAGCAGTTTGGGGGCCGCGAACACCGGGGAGCTGTTTTTT
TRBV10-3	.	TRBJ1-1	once	CATNKGAMNTEAFF	TGTGCCACTAACAAAGGGGCCATGAACACTGAAGCTTTCTTT
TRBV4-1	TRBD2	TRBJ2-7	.	CASSQDPPGGRLYEQYF	TGCGCCAGCAGCCAAGATCCCCCCGGCGGGAGGCTCTACGAGCAGTACTTT
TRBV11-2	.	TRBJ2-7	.	CASSLAGPDGQYF	TGTGCCAGCAGCTTAGCTGGCCCAGATGGGCAGTACTTC
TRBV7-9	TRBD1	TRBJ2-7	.	CASRNEPGQGADEQYF	TGTGCCAGCAGAAATGAGCCGGGACAGGGCGCCGACGAGCAGTACTTC
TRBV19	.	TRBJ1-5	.	CASRRESQPQHF	TGTGCCAGTCGCAGGGAAAGTCAGCCCCAGCATTTT
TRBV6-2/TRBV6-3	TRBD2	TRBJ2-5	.	CASSYSAGGSETQYF	TGTGCCAGCAGTTACTCAGCGGGAGGTTCAGAGACCCAGTACTTC
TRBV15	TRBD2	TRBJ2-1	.	CATSGTSGLVGEQFF	TGTGCCACCAGTGGGACTAGCGGACTGGTGGGTGAGCAGTTCTTC
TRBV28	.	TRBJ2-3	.	CASRRSGGADTQYF	TGTGCCAGCAGGCGTAGCGGCGGGGCAGATACGCAGTATTTT
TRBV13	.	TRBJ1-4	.	CASSQGIGDNEKLFF	TGTGCCAGCAGCCAGGGGATAGGGGACAATGAAAAACTGTTTTTT
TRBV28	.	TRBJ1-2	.	CATSSRENGYTF	TGTGCCACTAGCAGTCGGGAAAATGGCTACACCTTC
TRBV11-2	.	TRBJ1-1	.	CASSLFSSNTEAFF	TGTGCCAGCAGCTTATTTAGCTCGAACACTGAAGCTTTCTTT
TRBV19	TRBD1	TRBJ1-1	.	CASSFRTGENAEAFF	TGTGCCAGTAGTTTCAGGACAGGGGAAAACGCTGAAGCTTTCTTT
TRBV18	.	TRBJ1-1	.	CATRGGGRNTEAFF	TGTGCCACTCGAGGGGGGGGTCGAAACACTGAAGCTTTCTTT
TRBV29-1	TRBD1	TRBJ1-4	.	CSVGDRGSEKLFF	TGCAGCGTGGGGGACAGGGGGAGTGAAAAACTGTTTTTT
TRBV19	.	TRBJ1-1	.	CASSTGLNTEAFF	TGTGCCAGTAGCACAGGGCTGAACACTGAAGCTTTCTTT
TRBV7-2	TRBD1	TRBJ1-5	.	CASSEDFWGQGASQPQHF	TGTGCCAGCAGCGAGGATTTTTGGGGACAGGGCGCTTCCCAGCCCCAGCATTTT
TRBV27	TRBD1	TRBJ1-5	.	CASSPRQGVDQPQHF	TGTGCCAGCAGTCCCAGACAGGGTGTGGATCAGCCCCAGCATTTT
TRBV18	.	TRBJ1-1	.	CASSPTPAGSGTEAFF	TGTGCCAGCTCACCTACTCCGGCAGGGTCGGGTACTGAAGCTTTCTTT
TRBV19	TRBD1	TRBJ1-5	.	CASSSSGGHQPQHF	TGTGCCAGTAGTAGTTCAGGGGGGCATCAGCCCCAGCATTTT
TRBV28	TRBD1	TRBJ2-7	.	CASSFLTGGGYEQYF	TGTGCCAGCAGTTTTTTGACAGGGGGCGGCTACGAGCAGTACTTC
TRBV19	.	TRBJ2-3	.	CASSIRGGGTDTQYF	TGTGCCAGTAGTATCAGAGGGGGTGGAACAGATACGCAGTATTTT
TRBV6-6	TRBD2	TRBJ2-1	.	CASRGTIPEQFF	TGTGCCAGCAGGGGGACTATCCCTGAGCAGTTCTTC
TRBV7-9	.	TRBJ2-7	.	CASSLAGSDEQYF	TGTGCCAGCAGCTTAGCTGGGAGTGACGAGCAGTACTTC
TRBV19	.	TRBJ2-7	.	CASTDGKYEQYF	TGTGCCAGCACGGACGGGAAGTACGAGCAGTACTTC
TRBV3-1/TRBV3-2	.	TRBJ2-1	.	CASSPLDSYNEQFF	TGTGCCAGCAGCCCCCTGGACAGTTACAATGAGCAGTTCTTC
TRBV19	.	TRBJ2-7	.	CASSMALGIEQYF	TGTGCCAGTAGTATGGCACTAGGCATCGAGCAGTACTTC
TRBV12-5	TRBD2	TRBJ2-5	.	CASGFAPLGTSEVTQYF	TGTGCTAGTGGTTTTGCGCCTCTGGGGACTAGTGAGGTGACCCAGTACTTC
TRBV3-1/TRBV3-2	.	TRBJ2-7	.	CASSQDPMTRAYEQYF	TGTGCCAGCAGCCAAGATCCGATGACTAGGGCCTACGAGCAGTACTTC
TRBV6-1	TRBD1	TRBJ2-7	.	CASSDAARGQQYF	TGTGCCAGCAGTGATGCGGCTAGGGGGCAGCAGTACTTC
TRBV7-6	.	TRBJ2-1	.	CASSLREGARSYNEQFF	TGTGCCAGCAGCTTAAGAGAAGGGGCACGGTCCTACAATGAGCAGTTCTTC
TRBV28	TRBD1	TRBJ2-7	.	CASNRSGQGWDEQYF	TGTGCCAGCAACCGCTCAGGACAGGGTTGGGACGAGCAGTACTTC